This TCR beta chain was obtained from a study of control samples from healthy donors and cancer patients. Sequenced by immunoSEQ multiplex PCR; TCRdb stores in-frame clones only, minus some. The data show roughly 90,000 clones, roughly 86% seen once. Material for sequencing was blood. The sequence derives from a woman aged 55 to 70 in good health.

The CDR3: CASSWVAGGPEEQFF. In DNA form, the CDR3 reads TGTGCCAGCAGCTGGGTAGCGGGGGGGCCAGAGGAGCAGTTCTTC. This rearrangement joins TRBV5-6 to TRBJ2-1; 11 positions agree with TRBD2. The junction had 9 bases not matched to a gene; V was cut back by 3 bases and J by 10 bases. CDR3 length: 15 amino acids. From germline, CDR1 is SGHDT and CDR2 YYEEEE. The full variable domain, in which reference TRBV5-6 and TRBJ2-1 provide the parts outside the CDR3, is DAGVTQSPTHLIKTRGQQVTLRCSPKSGHDTVSWYQQALGQGPQFIFQYYEEEERQRGNFPDRFSGHQFPNYSSELNVNALLLGDSALYLCASSWVAGGPEEQFFGPGTRLTVL.